This TCR beta chain was profiled in a study of cytomegalovirus exposure and HLA in healthy donors (dated by TCRdb to the late 2010s). With regard to the full study: In an earlier analysis of some 610 of the donors, 250 to 350 Gb of sequence data and some 100 million unique TCR beta sequences from about 190 million T cells were reported. Every discovery cohort repertoire had been produced on one sequencing platform. The study was designed to test whether signatures of past pathogen exposure could be identified by cataloging public T cell receptors. In addition to the first cohort of 666 subjects, a separate validation cohort of 120 different subjects was used. HLA typing included class I and class II loci at four-digit resolution. The number of typed donors differed by locus: about 629-630 for A, B, C, DRB1 and DQB1; 522 for DQA1; about 600 for DPA1; and 400 to 480 for DPB1. To study patterns of TCR occurrence, a later analysis re-analyzed previously published TCR beta repertoires from 600 to 750 donors and added high-resolution HLA genotyping. Genome-wide SNP genotypes for about 55% of the roughly 670 donors were used in a later genetic analysis, which treated that subset as a discovery cohort. High-throughput TCR immunosequencing, statistical association of individual TCRs with disease status, and machine learning were combined to predict cytomegalovirus infection status. Approximately 310 gigabases of sequencing data and approximately 92 million unique TCR sequences made up an early release that covered some 640 HLA-typed donors. The study used immunosequencing to profile the T cell repertoires of about 670 subjects and linked those repertoires to cytomegalovirus serostatus. Alongside the repertoire data, information on donor age, sex, ethnicity and CMV serostatus was compiled. Rather than drawing on any new phenotypic data, the later analysis identified candidate immune exposures from TCR beta sequences and the way those sequences occurred across donors. To decide whether each TCR beta V gene segment behaved as functional or pseudogenic, an earlier analysis of 587 of the donors relied on high-throughput TCR beta sequencing. Four to six DR-DQ haplotypes were handled as single units for association and clustering, since linkage in the cohort was strong. Of the roughly 400 genotyped donors, 65% to 90% fell in the genetic ancestry cluster associated with self-reported Caucasian donors. On average, about 240,000 unique TCR beta nucleotide sequences were sequenced per donor among a few hundred genotyped donors of the cohort, with 15% to 20% of those sequences being non-productive. Study-level results and caveats: In a later analysis, HLA-associated TCR beta chains showed more clonal expansion and lower generation probabilities than non-associated chains that were equally common. Correlated functional status among segregating V segments might be attributable to linkage disequilibrium, but an unknown experimental factor could not be ruled out. Several of the top co-occurrence clusters appeared to be linked to parvovirus B19, influenza, CMV and Epstein-Barr virus, according to a later analysis. A few of the identified cytomegalovirus-associated TCR beta chains were confirmed in vitro to be specific for cytomegalovirus antigens. A later analysis found that TCR association rates varied across HLA loci, with DRB1 alleles showing the most associated TCRs and HLA-C alleles the fewest. The 87-base-pair reads could not distinguish some IMGT-functional V segments, including TRBV6-2 and TRBV6-3, so those segments were excluded. In an earlier analysis of around 600 of the donors, most TCR beta V segments were observed in productive rearrangements about 90% or about 30% of the time, broadly matching IMGT annotations. About 17 rarely observed V segments, including chromosome 9 orphons, were excluded from the earlier analysis of a few hundred of the donors because counts were too low. The sequencing pipeline was judged likely to have produced a cluster of highly shared sequence variants as a technical artifact. The only immune exposure information available for the cohort was CMV serostatus. In the study, approximately 160 TCR beta chains were listed as associated with cytomegalovirus. Strong co-occurrence of HLA alleles, especially DR and DQ, made assigning TCR associations to individual alleles difficult. Because HLA typing was unavailable for some donors at each locus, only the typed subset was used in association tests. The presence/absence analyses assumed that sequencing depth was roughly uniform across donors, and that assumption may not be true. A further reported finding was that TCR beta sequences accurately predicted the HLA-A and HLA-B alleles for most subjects in the first cohort. In this cohort, only TCR beta chains were sequenced, and detectable features were limited by the absence of alpha or paired-chain data. While some public TCRs were present in many individuals, most TCR sequences turned up only very rarely across donors. The authors suggested that the approach could potentially be extended to other disease states and immunological phenotypes. Most CMV-associated TCR beta chains appeared to be HLA-restricted in a later analysis, and the HLA associations seemed to be driven largely by CMV exposure. The classifier was reported to diagnose cytomegalovirus status with high specificity and sensitivity in both the original cohort and the validation cohort. In a later analysis, about 16,000 TCR beta sequences were associated with specific HLA alleles at a false discovery rate of 0.05. According to a later genetic analysis, donors in an Asian-associated ancestry cluster had fewer N-insertions in productive TCRs than the approximately 630-donor mean. V-gene and J-gene trimming of TCR beta chains was associated with a missense DCLRE1C variant in a later genetic analysis, and the association was replicated in an independent cohort.

The cohort comprised more than 550 healthy bone marrow donors. All cohort members were sampled while nominally healthy, although unrecorded immune exposures were likely present. The donor was CMV seropositive and was included in the group of 290 or so seropositive cohort members. Each donor provided a peripheral blood sample, and peripheral blood mononuclear cells were used for TCR beta sequencing. The Qiagen DNeasy Blood Extraction Kit was used to extract genomic DNA from the blood cell samples. The CDR3 contains 15 residues, cysteine and phenylalanine counted. The retained sequence is limited to the CDR3, 45 bases, with the frame set at the first base. V is pared back by 2 bases and J by 2 bases, with 13 bases lying between the germline termini. CDR1 and CDR2 (GTSNPN, SVGIG) derive from the germline V gene (reference sequence). As to this clone: There is no known antigen for this receptor. Within one base of it there is no much larger clone, and no base qualities were kept.

The method behind the library was the immunoSEQ multiplex PCR assay. The multiplex PCR relied on a mix of 60 forward primers for TCR Vbeta segments and 13 reverse primers for TCR Jbeta segments. A multiplex PCR assay on genomic DNA amplified the CDR3 region of rearranged TCR beta genes. The Illumina HiSeq System was used to sequence the amplified TCR beta libraries as 87-base-pair reads. The published analysis was carried out like this. A later analysis tallied 80 million to 95 million unique TCR beta chains across the 666 repertoires, and approximately 12 million of those chains were shared by two or more donors. Raw reads were error-corrected and collapsed into unique sequences with a nearest-neighbor algorithm that merged closely related sequences to remove PCR and sequencing errors. CDR3 sequences were aligned to IMGT reference sequences to assign V, D and J gene segments. For a sequence to be retained, a match of at least six nucleotides to both a V gene segment and a J gene segment was required. A rearrangement was called productive if the CDR3 had no stop codons and remained in frame with V and J, and every other rearrangement was called non-productive. Following IMGT convention, CDR3 was defined as the stretch from the second conserved V-encoded cysteine up to the conserved J-encoded phenylalanine. The earlier analysis of roughly 590 of the donors excluded any sequence lacking an unambiguous match to a single V gene segment. An earlier analysis of roughly 590 of the donors called V segments functional above 56.7% productive rearrangements and segregating when the between-donor standard deviation exceeded 5%. To diagnose cytomegalovirus status from the catalog of TCR beta chain sequences, a statistical classification framework was built. In a later analysis, V and J genes were assigned by comparing TCR nucleotide sequences against IMGT/GENE-DB human TR gene sequences. Using the TCRdist pipeline, a later analysis assigned CDR3 sequences along with most-parsimonious VDJ recombination scenarios. A later analysis defined each TCR beta chain by its CDR3 amino acid sequence plus V-gene family, and excluded reads lacking a unique V-gene family. A later analysis removed 592 highly shared, low-generation-probability nucleotide sequences to deal with suspected cross-contamination and a sequencing artifact. In a later analysis, a clonal expansion index for each public chain was calculated from normalized within-repertoire ranks of inferred template counts. In a later analysis, generation probabilities were computed with a VDJ recombination model fitted to out-of-frame rearrangements, and the resulting probabilities were checked against IGoR. In a later analysis, hypergeometric tests were used to score TCR-TCR, TCR-HLA and TCR-CMV co-occurrence, with a repertoire-size bias correction applied to TCR pairs. In a later analysis, false discovery rates were estimated by permuting HLA or CMV assignments 20 times. A later analysis grouped co-occurring TCRs with DBSCAN, adding TCRdist sequence similarity when clustering within HLA-allele-positive subsets. Co-occurrence clustering excluded repertoires with fewer than 30,000 or more than 120,000 public chains, plus five with anomalous nucleotide sharing. Imported from immuneACCESS, the table was reduced by TCRdb to in-frame sequences with V and J called. These copies leave out some clones; in studies compared against another copy, an unresolved V gene accounts for under half, and the cause of the remainder is not known. V, J and clone size are taken as reported in that table, and D and trimming were inferred from the DNA itself. This sample comprises about 160,000 clones, 65% to 70% of them detected only once. 3.5% to 5% of the sample is taken by the ten largest.

The chain links TRBV30 with TRBJ1-3; TRBD1 is a weak D gene call, 5 bases matching. The source of this sequence is a woman aged 18 to 35 in good health and CMV-seropositive. Sequenced: PBMCs. The DNA sequence follows: TGTGCCTGGAGTCTCGGCAGGGCGGCTGGAAACACCATATATTTT. This encodes CAWSLGRAAGNTIYF.